The entry that follows covers one T cell receptor beta chain sequence. As yet, its antigen is unknown. For the second PCR, which ran for roughly 7 to 11 cycles, a sample-barcoded 5' primer and a J-beta primer mix were used. TCRdb re-analysed the 5' RACE reads in MiXCR, keeping a single row per CDR3 protein. The profile shows some 1.8 million distinct CDR3 sequences, approximately 39% of them singletons. There are 14 residues in the CDR3. Trimming took 8 bases from V and 10 from J, leaving 20 bases between them. Germline V gives CDR1 LNHDA, CDR2 SQIVND (reference sequence). The data belong to a study of blood T cells in healthy people across ages. Study results and limitations: Older individuals had lower TCR beta diversity per million T cells (the decline was roughly linear).

The clonotype comes from a human donor in good health. What was sequenced was blood. The chain is built from TRBV19 and TRBJ1-4; tentative D call: TRBD1 (5 bases). The CDR3 DNA is TGTGCCAGTCTTGCCCAGTGGGCGCAGGGAAAACTGTTTTTT. As protein: CASLAQWAQGKLFF.